These T cell receptor beta chains were read from a single sample in a study of beta chain features in type 1 diabetes. Produced via immunoSEQ multiplex PCR; TCRdb's table is partial and in-frame only. Here the sample spans some 640,000 clones, 11% to 15% being singletons. The sequenced sample consisted of naive CD4+ T cells from blood. These receptors all come from a man between 18 and 29 years old with type 1 diabetes. CDR3s include the opening cysteine and the closing phenylalanine or tryptophan. Fields, in order: J gene, D gene, clone size, V gene, CDR3 protein, CDR3 DNA. D genes are given only for firm matches. The listing skips clone size in some rows; elsewhere it reads once, few, many or a size class.

J: TRBJ1-4; D: -; size: -; V: TRBV6-5; CDR3: CASSPTEINEKLFF; DNA: TGTGCCAGCAGCCCTACAGAGATCAATGAAAAACTGTTTTTT
J: TRBJ1-5; D: -; size: few; V: TRBV13; CDR3: CASSLNSNSGLGRDNQPQHF; DNA: TGTGCCAGCAGCTTAAATTCGAACTCGGGGCTGGGGAGGGACAATCAGCCCCAGCATTTT
J: TRBJ2-6; D: -; size: -; V: TRBV4-1; CDR3: CASSRHNGANVLTF; DNA: TGCGCCAGCAGCCGCCATAACGGGGCCAACGTCCTGACTTTC
J: TRBJ2-5; D: -; size: few; V: TRBV28; CDR3: CASSLWIQSRGGETQYF; DNA: TGTGCCAGCAGTTTATGGATACAGTCTCGAGGCGGGGAGACCCAGTACTTC
J: TRBJ1-1; D: -; size: few; V: TRBV9; CDR3: CASSVRVGEEAFF; DNA: TGTGCCAGCAGCGTACGGGTAGGGGAAGAAGCTTTCTTT
J: TRBJ1-1; D: TRBD1; size: few; V: TRBV7-9; CDR3: CASTEQGASTEAFF; DNA: TGTGCCAGCACCGAACAGGGGGCAAGTACTGAAGCTTTCTTT
J: TRBJ1-5; D: TRBD1; size: -; V: TRBV7-8; CDR3: CASSRTGGHDYSNQPQHF; DNA: TGTGCCAGCAGCCGGACAGGGGGCCATGATTATAGCAATCAGCCCCAGCATTTT
J: TRBJ2-3; D: -; size: few; V: TRBV10-3; CDR3: CAISEVAVTDTQYF; DNA: TGTGCCATCAGTGAAGTAGCGGTCACAGATACGCAGTATTTT
J: TRBJ1-5; D: TRBD1; size: few; V: TRBV30; CDR3: CAWSVGTGSNNQPQHF; DNA: TGTGCCTGGAGTGTCGGGACAGGGAGCAATAATCAGCCCCAGCATTTT
J: TRBJ2-1; D: TRBD1; size: -; V: TRBV13; CDR3: CASSLRQGSYNEQFF; DNA: TGTGCCAGCAGCTTGAGACAGGGGTCCTACAATGAGCAGTTCTTC
J: TRBJ2-3; D: -; size: -; V: TRBV6-1; CDR3: CASSMADTQYF; DNA: TGTGCCAGCAGTATGGCAGATACGCAGTATTTT
J: TRBJ2-7; D: -; size: few; V: TRBV18; CDR3: CASSPDTGEREQYF; DNA: TGTGCCAGCTCACCCGATACGGGGGAACGCGAGCAGTACTTC
J: TRBJ1-1; D: TRBD1; size: -; V: TRBV25-1; CDR3: CASSASHRGLTEAFF; DNA: TGTGCCAGCAGTGCAAGTCACAGGGGTCTCACTGAAGCTTTCTTT
J: TRBJ1-5; D: -; size: -; V: TRBV7-9; CDR3: CASSLRYGQPQHF; DNA: TGTGCCAGCAGCTTAAGGTACGGACAGCCCCAGCATTTT
J: TRBJ1-4; D: TRBD1; size: few; V: TRBV6-5; CDR3: CASSYGTGVEKLFF; DNA: TGTGCCAGCAGTTACGGGACAGGGGTGGAAAAACTGTTTTTT
J: TRBJ1-2; D: TRBD1; size: -; V: TRBV18; CDR3: CASSPDRGDYGYTF; DNA: TGTGCCAGCTCGCCGGACAGGGGCGACTATGGCTACACCTTC
J: TRBJ1-1; D: -; size: few; V: TRBV30; CDR3: CAWSVRAPEAFF; DNA: TGTGCCTGGAGTGTGAGGGCCCCTGAAGCTTTCTTT
J: TRBJ1-1; D: -; size: -; V: TRBV18; CDR3: CASSPPSRAPTEAFF; DNA: TGTGCCAGCTCACCACCATCCAGGGCCCCCACTGAAGCTTTCTTT
J: TRBJ2-5; D: -; size: -; V: TRBV29-1; CDR3: CSVVMYQETQYF; DNA: TGCAGCGTTGTGATGTACCAAGAGACCCAGTACTTC
J: TRBJ2-2; D: -; size: few; V: TRBV30; CDR3: CAWSATYMGGGTGELFF; DNA: TGTGCCTGGAGTGCGACCTATATGGGGGGTGGCACCGGGGAGCTGTTTTTT
J: TRBJ1-1; D: -; size: few; V: TRBV5-1; CDR3: CASSSYQGVTEAFF; DNA: TGCGCCAGCAGCTCCTATCAGGGAGTCACTGAAGCTTTCTTT
J: TRBJ1-5; D: -; size: -; V: TRBV30; CDR3: CAWSGSLSNQPQHF; DNA: TGTGCCTGGAGTGGTAGCCTTAGCAATCAGCCCCAGCATTTT
J: TRBJ1-2; D: -; size: -; V: TRBV30; CDR3: CAWSVNGASYGYTF; DNA: TGTGCCTGGAGTGTAAACGGAGCCTCGTATGGCTACACCTTC
J: TRBJ2-5; D: -; size: -; V: TRBV7-2; CDR3: CASSLSRSLETQYF; DNA: TGTGCCAGCAGCTTATCCAGGTCCTTAGAGACCCAGTACTTC
J: TRBJ1-2; D: TRBD1; size: few; V: TRBV5-1; CDR3: CASRPGQGVGYGYTF; DNA: TGCGCCAGCAGGCCGGGACAGGGCGTCGGCTATGGCTACACCTTC
J: TRBJ1-2; D: -; size: -; V: TRBV5-6; CDR3: CASSFDSIYGYTF; DNA: TGTGCCAGCAGTTTCGACAGCATTTATGGCTACACCTTC
J: TRBJ2-1; D: TRBD1; size: -; V: TRBV7-2; CDR3: CASSLGSGGNYNEQFF; DNA: TGTGCCAGCAGCTTAGGGTCAGGGGGCAATTACAATGAGCAGTTCTTC
J: TRBJ2-7; D: TRBD2; size: -; V: TRBV7-2; CDR3: CASSLTGGGTYEQYF; DNA: TGTGCCAGCAGCTTAACCGGCGGGGGAACCTACGAGCAGTACTTC
J: TRBJ1-5; D: -; size: few; V: TRBV19; CDR3: CASSPREAGNQPQHF; DNA: TGTGCCAGTAGTCCCAGGGAGGCGGGCAATCAGCCCCAGCATTTT
J: TRBJ1-1; D: -; size: -; V: TRBV30; CDR3: CAWSPQEGAEAFF; DNA: TGTGCCTGGAGTCCGCAGGAGGGGGCTGAAGCTTTCTTT
J: TRBJ2-5; D: -; size: -; V: TRBV11-2; CDR3: CASSSSREGTQYF; DNA: TGTGCCAGCAGTTCCTCCCGAGAGGGGACCCAGTACTTC
J: TRBJ1-4; D: -; size: -; V: TRBV4-2; CDR3: CASSRKGGGGTNEKLFF; DNA: TGTGCCAGCAGCCGAAAGGGTGGAGGGGGAACTAATGAAAAACTGTTTTTT
J: TRBJ2-2; D: -; size: few; V: TRBV9; CDR3: CASSVEGVSSAGELFF; DNA: TGTGCCAGCAGCGTAGAGGGGGTCTCCTCCGCCGGGGAGCTGTTTTTT
J: TRBJ2-5; D: -; size: few; V: TRBV30; CDR3: CAWSVLTSEETQYF; DNA: TGTGCCTGGAGTGTACTGACGTCAGAAGAGACCCAGTACTTC
J: TRBJ1-2; D: TRBD1; size: -; V: TRBV28; CDR3: CASSLVSGQAVYFYGYTF; DNA: TGTGCCAGCAGTTTAGTTTCCGGACAGGCCGTTTACTTCTATGGCTACACCTTC
J: TRBJ1-5; D: -; size: few; V: TRBV27; CDR3: CASSFGGNQPQHF; DNA: TGTGCCAGCAGTTTCGGCGGGAATCAGCCCCAGCATTTT
J: TRBJ2-2; D: TRBD2; size: few; V: TRBV4-1; CDR3: CASSQEGLVVNTGELFF; DNA: TGCGCCAGCAGCCAAGAGGGACTAGTAGTAAACACCGGGGAGCTGTTTTTT
J: TRBJ2-5; D: -; size: few; V: TRBV7-6; CDR3: CASSLGGSATQYF; DNA: TGTGCCAGCAGCTTAGGAGGGAGCGCGACCCAGTACTTC
J: TRBJ2-3; D: -; size: few; V: TRBV20-1; CDR3: CRAITDTQYF; DNA: TGCAGGGCAATCACAGATACGCAGTATTTT
J: TRBJ1-2; D: -; size: -; V: TRBV5-4; CDR3: CASSLVGGPYGYTF; DNA: TGTGCCAGCAGCTTGGTGGGGGGACCCTATGGCTACACCTTC
J: TRBJ2-1; D: TRBD2; size: few; V: TRBV7-9; CDR3: CASSLGSGITNEQFF; DNA: TGTGCCAGCAGCTTGGGTAGCGGGATAACAAATGAGCAGTTCTTC
J: TRBJ1-5; D: -; size: -; V: TRBV14; CDR3: CASSQTGGGNQPQHF; DNA: TGTGCCAGCAGCCAAACAGGTGGAGGGAATCAGCCCCAGCATTTT
J: TRBJ2-5; D: -; size: few; V: TRBV30; CDR3: CAWKLAGETQYF; DNA: TGTGCCTGGAAGCTAGCAGGGGAGACCCAGTACTTC
J: TRBJ1-4; D: -; size: -; V: TRBV29-1; CDR3: CSVGKGRRGEKLFF; DNA: TGCAGCGTTGGGAAGGGCCGGAGAGGTGAAAAACTGTTTTTT
J: TRBJ2-7; D: TRBD2; size: few; V: TRBV7-2; CDR3: CASSRLGGTVAYEQYF; DNA: TGTGCCAGCAGCCGCCTGGGGGGGACGGTAGCCTACGAGCAGTACTTC
J: TRBJ2-5; D: -; size: -; V: TRBV27; CDR3: CASSWDGETQYF; DNA: TGTGCCAGCAGCTGGGACGGTGAGACCCAGTACTTC
J: TRBJ2-2; D: -; size: -; V: TRBV5-1; CDR3: CASSLGSGPWNTGELFF; DNA: TGCGCCAGCAGCTTGGGGTCGGGGCCGTGGAACACCGGGGAGCTGTTTTTT
J: TRBJ1-6; D: -; size: -; V: TRBV6-5; CDR3: CASSYSGGGNSPLHF; DNA: TGTGCCAGCAGTTACTCAGGGGGGGGTAATTCACCCCTCCACTTT